This TCR beta chain was profiled in a study of T cells in Graves' hyperthyroidism and ophthalmopathy. The CDR3 consists of 13 residues. Germline V gene sequence: CDR1 LNHDA, CDR2 SQIVND (reference sequence). Trimming at V came to 4 bases and at J to 6 bases, leaving 5 bases not matched to a gene. Study-level points and caveats: Ophthalmopathy and stable hyperthyroidism were separated by a 13 V-J model.

Amplified TCR beta CDR3 regions derived from RNA transcripts. The HTBI set primed first-round TCR CDR3 RT-PCR. One entry per CDR3 protein, called by TCRdb with MiXCR from the multiplex PCR reads. The sample consists of around 600,000 distinct CDR3 sequences, about a sixth of them appearing once. On this clonotype: Its antigen is as yet unknown.

The TCR sequence derives from a woman between 35 and 50 years old with Graves' ophthalmopathy. V is TRBV19 and J is TRBJ1-1, with 7 bases aligning to TRBD1. Sequenced input: blood. CDR3 in amino acids: CASSRQGWPEAFF. The CDR3 coding sequence is TGTGCCAGTAGTAGACAGGGATGGCCTGAAGCTTTCTTT. Based on the CDR3 plus reference TRBV19 and TRBJ1-1, the full variable domain is DGGITQSPKYLFRKEGQNVTLSCEQNLNHDAMYWYRQDPGQGLRLIYYSQIVNDFQKGDIAEGYSVSREKKESFPLTVTSAQKNPTAFYLCASSRQGWPEAFFGQGTRLTVV.